Below, 13 T cell receptor beta chains from the same sample are listed, as sequenced in a study of Graves' ophthalmopathy and Graves' hyperthyroidism. Amplifying from RNA transcripts, the study obtained TCR beta CDR3 regions. Following a first-round RT-PCR that used HTBI primers, a second-round multiplex PCR was carried out. MiXCR, applied by TCRdb to the multiplex PCR reads, yields one record per CDR3 protein. Of over a million distinct CDR3 sequences in the sample, roughly two fifths were seen once. The sequenced material came from peripheral blood or thyroid tissue (not recorded which). These receptors all stem from an adult man with Graves' hyperthyroidism.

This clonotype has a count of ten or more. V usage is TRBV29-1 and J usage is TRBJ1-1; D is unresolved. The CDR3 loop spans 10 amino acids. From germline, CDR1 is SQVTM and CDR2 ANQGSEA. V lost 4 bases and J lost 11, with 11 bases in between. This CDR3 is CSVVTARAFF. CDR3 in DNA: TGCAGCGTTGTCACAGCGAGGGCTTTCTTT.

This clonotype was detected many times. V and J are TRBV25-1 and TRBJ1-2, with no clear D. Trimming pared 2 bases from V and 4 bases from J, leaving 17 bases between. Germline CDR1 and CDR2: MGHDK and SYGVNS. The CDR3 is 16 amino acids. The CDR3 region is CASSEGSVGIPYGYTF. The CDR3 region has the DNA TGTGCCAGCAGTGAAGGGTCTGTGGGGATACCCTATGGCTACACCTTC.

This clonotype came up a few times. This chain links TRBV10-1 with TRBJ2-2, with D perhaps TRBD2 (6 bases). Looked up from germline, CDR1 is WNHNN and CDR2 is SYGVQD (reference sequence). CDR3 length: 13 amino acids. The V gene lost 11 bases and the J gene lost 4 bases, with 14 bases spanning the gap. CDR3 sequence reads: CASRGGSTGELFF. CDR3 DNA: TGCGCCTCCCGAGGAGGGAGCACCGGGGAGCTGTTTTTT.

The sample holds many counts of this clonotype. The chain links TRBV12-3 or TRBV12-4 to TRBJ2-5; D is unresolved. The CDR3 runs to 14 residues. Trimming left V 3 bases short and J 0 bases short, with 8 bases between. The CDR3: CASSFSTNQETQYF. The CDR3 bases are TGTGCCAGCAGTTTCAGTACCAACCAAGAGACCCAGTACTTC.

This clonotype was counted at least ten times. CDR3 DNA sequence: TGTGCCAGCAGCCAAAAAGGACAGGTTGGGGAGCAGTACTTC. The encoded protein is CASSQKGQVGEQYF. The chain carries TRBV11-2 and TRBJ2-7; 7 nucleotides agree with TRBD1. The CDR3 length is 14 residues. Trimming cost V 5 bases and J 7 bases; bases outside gene matches: 11. Germline loops: CDR1 SGHAT, CDR2 FQNNGV.

In the case of this clonotype: Sequence at one end of the junction differs from germline and may be a read error. V usage is TRBV19 and J usage is TRBJ1-1, with 7 positions matching TRBD1. The CDR3 runs 16 residues. Germline assignment: CDR1 LNHDA and CDR2 SQIVND (reference sequence). CDR3 nucleotide sequence: TGCGCCAGTAGTGCCCGACAGGGCGGGATGAACATTGAAGCTTTCTTT. Protein sequence: CASSARQGGMNIEAFF.

Ten or more counts support this clonotype. V gene TRBV7-2 combines with J gene TRBJ2-7, with TRBD1 as a possible D gene (5 bases). Between the trimmed V and J ends, which lost 6 bases and 3 bases, there was a span of 21 bases. The CDR3 has 16 amino acids. Germline V gene sequence: CDR1 SGHTA, CDR2 FQGNSA. CDR3 coding DNA: TGTGCCAGCAGAGCTGACTTTGACAGTCAGCTCTACGAGCAGTACTTC. It yields the protein CASRADFDSQLYEQYF.

There are many counts of this clonotype. The chain couples TRBV29-1 to TRBJ1-5; the D is unclear. V was cut by 6 bases and J by 1 base, with 16 bases left in between. The CDR3 has 15 residues. CDR1 is SQVTM, CDR2 ANQGSEA, per germline. CDR3 in amino acids: CSVTSGQSSNQPQHF. The DNA of the CDR3 is TGCAGCGTGACGTCGGGCCAGTCAAGCAATCAGCCCCAGCATTTT.

The sample holds many counts of this clonotype. This chain uses TRBV12-3 or TRBV12-4 with TRBJ1-1, with D possibly TRBD1 on 6 matching bases. V was shortened by 7 bases and J by 4 bases, with 10 bases between the two germline ends. The CDR3 runs to 12 residues. CDR3 amino acids: CASKLRGTEAFF. CDR3 nucleotide sequence: TGTGCCAGCAAACTCAGGGGCACTGAAGCTTTCTTT.

This clonotype was recorded at least ten times. This chain joins TRBV2 and TRBJ1-2, with 8 bases aligning to TRBD1. CDR3 size: 15 residues. V trimming: 3 bases; J trimming: 4 bases; junction bases outside the gene matches: 7. From germline, CDR1 is SNHLY and CDR2 FYNNEI. CDR3 region: CASSDRTGRIYGYTF. The CDR3, as DNA: TGTGCCAGCAGTGACCGGACAGGGCGTATCTATGGCTACACCTTC.

The chain is built from TRBV9 and TRBJ2-7, with D hard to call. The germline V gene encodes CDR1 SGDLS and CDR2 YYNGEE. Trimming removed 4 bases from V and 0 bases from J, with 14 bases in between. CDR3 length: 15 amino acids. CDR3 loop: CASSQEAGLSYEQYF. The CDR3 DNA reads TGTGCCAGCAGCCAAGAAGCTGGGCTCTCCTACGAGCAGTACTTC. Supplemented by reference TRBV9 and TRBJ2-7, the full variable domain reads DSGVTQTPKHLITATGQRVTLRCSPRSGDLSVYWYQQSLDQGLQFLIQYYNGEERAKGNILERFSAQQFPDLHSELNLSSLELGDSALYFCASSQEAGLSYEQYFGPGTRLTVT.

This clonotype showed up just a few times. The chain is built from TRBV4-3 and TRBJ2-7, with unresolved D. With 1 base removed from V and 0 bases from J, the gap between germline ends came to 10 bases. From germline, CDR1 is LGHNA and CDR2 YSLEER. There are 15 residues in the CDR3. Here the CDR3 reads CASSQGVSYSYEQYF. In DNA, the CDR3 is TGCGCCAGCAGCCAAGGGGTGTCCTACTCCTACGAGCAGTACTTC.

In regard to this clonotype: Being one base from a much bigger clone, this may be a read error. V usage is TRBV7-2 and J usage is TRBJ1-4, with D unclear. With 4 bases removed from V and 4 bases from J, the gap between germline ends came to 10 bases. CDR1 and CDR2 from the germline V gene are SGHTA and FQGNSA. The CDR3 covers 14 residues. CDR3 in amino acids: CASSSPHGNEKLFF. CDR3 nucleotides: TGTGCCAGCAGCTCACCACACGGTAATGAAAAACTGTTTTTT.